This T cell receptor (beta chain) was found in a study of Ad26.COV2.S vaccination and SARS-CoV-2 variants. As for the study in general: Doses of Ad26.COV2.S were injected into muscle once or twice, 56 days apart. Study observations and caveats: Researchers cautioned that TCR breadth and depth analyses may have underestimated total T cell responses.

Treatment of the sample: approximately 18 received Ad26.COV2.S at low or high dose, single or two shots; several received placebo; per-sample allocation not given. The study sampled participants on day 63 after the first vaccine or placebo injection. It was Wuhan-strain SARS-CoV-2 spike that the Ad26 vaccine vector expressed. A note on this clone: Its antigen is not known.

Repertoires were generated with immunoSEQ multiplex PCR, while TCRdb's copy carries only in-frame clones and drops some. The sample lists around 300,000 clones; roughly 90% were seen once. V lost 7 bases to trimming and J lost 5 bases; unmatched junction nucleotides: 2. This CDR3 contains 13 residues. The sequences come from peripheral blood, collected in a trial of Ad26.COV2.S vaccine versus placebo. The sequence was collected from a person between 18 and 65 years old who received the Ad26.COV2.S COVID-19 vaccine or a placebo. This sequence joins TRBV12-3 or TRBV12-4 and TRBJ2-2; 9 bases fit TRBD1. CDR3 DNA: TGTGCCAGCATCGGACAGGGGACCGGGGAGCTGTTTTTT. Its protein is CASIGQGTGELFF.